What follows is one TCR beta chain and its context. This entry belongs to a study of blood T cell repertoires in COVID-19. Trimming pared 4 bases from V and 3 bases from J, leaving 13 bases between. Germline V gene lookup returns CDR1 MRHNA and CDR2 SNTAGT. The CDR3 length is 15 residues. Original methodology: Estimation of nucleated cell counts relied on the amplification of reference gene primers. Measured with immunoSEQ multiplex PCR; TCRdb has only the in-frame clones, and not every one. V, J and clone size are taken as reported in that table, and D and trimming were inferred from the DNA itself. Of tens of thousands of clones listed, less than 85% are singletons.

The source of this sequence is a man between 65 and 85 years old with active or convalescent COVID-19. Sequenced sample: peripheral blood. The rearrangement joins TRBV6-4 to TRBJ1-5; D may be TRBD1 (5 bases). Written as DNA, the CDR3 is TGTGCCAGCAGTGCCCAGGGCGGTAACAATCAGCCCCAGCATTTT. Its protein product is CASSAQGGNNQPQHF.